This T cell receptor beta chain was obtained from a study of T cells after yellow fever vaccination. Study-level background: SMART-Seq v4 Ultra Low Input served to prepare low-cell-number fractions.

The junction had 7 bases not matched to a gene; V was cut back by 7 bases and J by 8 bases. Germline-derived CDR1 and CDR2 are MNHEY and SMNVEV (reference sequence). The CDR3 has 14 residues. TCRdb recomputed calls from the 5' RACE reads with MiXCR, one row per CDR3 protein. The sample has about 73,000 distinct CDR3 sequences; roughly 7.4% are singletons. The sample consisted of CD8+ T cells sorted from PBMCs, taken on the day of the yellow fever booster vaccination. This clonotype was obtained from a man younger than 40 who received the YFV17D yellow fever vaccine. The chain recombines TRBV27 with TRBJ2-2; TRBD1 aligns across 10 bases. The CDR3 spells CASTPGQGSGELFF. CDR3 coding DNA: TGTGCCAGCACCCCGGGACAGGGGTCGGGGGAGCTGTTTTTT.